Detailed here is one TCR beta chain. This entry comes from a study of response to subunit inactivated influenza vaccine. TCRdb processed the RT-PCR reads anew with MiXCR; each CDR3 protein has one entry. The sample holds just under 550,000 distinct CDR3 sequences; less than 25% are singletons and the top ten take 2.5% to 3%. Trimming took off 4 bases at V and 4 bases at J, with 18 bases between the two ends. This CDR3 is 16 amino acids long. The sample also formed part of further work on T cells expressing NK-cell markers. Per that paper: Synthesis of TCR beta cDNA relied on 5'RACE template switching carrying UMIs.

This clonotype was obtained from a man aged 50-60 years who received an inactivated influenza vaccine. The specimen was CD4+ T cells sorted from PBMCs, collected roughly 12 days after vaccination. The V call is TRBV12-3 or TRBV12-4, the J call TRBJ2-3; D possibly corresponds to TRBD2 (6 bases). The CDR3 bases are TGTGCCAGCAGTTGGGGGGTGGACCCCCGGGCAGATACGCAGTATTTT. This translates into CASSWGVDPRADTQYF.